The T cell receptor beta chain under discussion was sequenced for a study of siplizumab effects on memory and regulatory T cells. The V end lost 2 bases, the J end lost 4 bases, and 12 bases lay between the germline ends. CDR1 is SGHDT and CDR2 is YYEEEE in the germline V gene. This CDR3 contains 14 residues. Data came from immunoSEQ multiplex PCR; TCRdb stores just in-frame clones and leaves some out. Of more than 70,000 clones in the sample, over 90% were seen once. The chain joins TRBV5-6 to TRBJ1-1; D not resolved. This TCR was recovered from a human donor in good health. Source material: CD8+ T cells sorted from blood. CDR3 sequence: CASSFGDLATEAFF. The DNA for the CDR3 is TGTGCCAGCAGCTTTGGGGATCTGGCCACTGAAGCTTTCTTT. Filled out from reference TRBV5-6 and TRBJ1-1, the complete variable domain reads DAGVTQSPTHLIKTRGQQVTLRCSPKSGHDTVSWYQQALGQGPQFIFQYYEEEERQRGNFPDRFSGHQFPNYSSELNVNALLLGDSALYLCASSFGDLATEAFFGQGTRLTVV.